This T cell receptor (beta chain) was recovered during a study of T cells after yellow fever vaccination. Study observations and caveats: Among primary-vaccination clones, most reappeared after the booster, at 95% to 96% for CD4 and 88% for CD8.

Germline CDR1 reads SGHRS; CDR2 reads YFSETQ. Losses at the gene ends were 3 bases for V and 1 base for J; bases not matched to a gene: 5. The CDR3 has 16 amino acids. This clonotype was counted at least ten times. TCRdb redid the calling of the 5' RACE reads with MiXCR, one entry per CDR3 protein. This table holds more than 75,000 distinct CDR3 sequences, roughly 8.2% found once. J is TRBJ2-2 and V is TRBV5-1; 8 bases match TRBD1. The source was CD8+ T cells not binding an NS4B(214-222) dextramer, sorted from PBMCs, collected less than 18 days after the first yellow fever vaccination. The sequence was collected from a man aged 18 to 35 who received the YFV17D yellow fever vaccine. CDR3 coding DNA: TGCGCCAGCAGCTCCCGGACAGGGCGGAACACCGGGGAGCTGTTTTTT. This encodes CASSSRTGRNTGELFF. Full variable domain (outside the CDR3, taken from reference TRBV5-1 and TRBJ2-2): KAGVTQTPRYLIKTRGQQVTLSCSPISGHRSVSWYQQTPGQGLQFLFEYFSETQRNKGNFPGRFSGRQFSNSRSEMNVSTLELGDSALYLCASSSRTGRNTGELFFGEGSRLTVL.